The 16 T cell receptor beta chains listed next were all sequenced from one sample in a study of vaccination effects on CD4 cells after COVID-19. These receptors have no known antigen. With the ViraFEST assay, the study expanded antigen-specific CD4+ T cells using viral peptide pools, then sequenced them. It was after 10 days of culture that CD4+ T cells were isolated. Confirmation by PCR established that the person had SARS-CoV-2 infection between March and December 2020. Produced via immunoSEQ multiplex PCR; TCRdb's table is partial and in-frame only. The profile shows some 25,000 clones, less than 85% of them singletons. The material was CD4+ T cells from PBMCs cultured with SARS-CoV-2 spike peptides, obtained before COVID-19 vaccination. These TCRs come from a human donor who had a prior SARS-CoV-2 infection.

The chain combines TRBV7-9 with TRBJ1-4; D is undetermined. Germline V CDR1 and CDR2: SEHNR, FQNEAQ (reference sequence). Trimming removed 3 bases from V and 7 bases from J, with 9 bases in between. The CDR3 loop spans 13 amino acids. CDR3 DNA: TGTGCCAGCAGCTTGGCAGGTAGTGAAAAACTGTTTTTT. This sequence encodes CASSLAGSEKLFF.

The CDR3 DNA sequence: TGCGCCAGCAGCCACCGAGGCGGGGATACGCAGTATTTT. Translated, it gives CASSHRGGDTQYF. The genes are TRBV4-3 and TRBJ2-3; D might be TRBD2 (5 bases). CDR3 size: 13 residues. The V gene lost 3 bases and the J gene lost 6 bases, with 10 bases spanning the gap. Germline CDR1 LGHNA, CDR2 YSLEER.

The chain uses TRBV7-3 and TRBJ2-1, with 8 bases that match TRBD2. The CDR3 runs 15 residues. J gave up 8 bases and V 2 bases, and 8 bases lay outside the gene matches. Germline CDR1 SGHTA, CDR2 FQGTGA. In DNA, the CDR3 is TGTGCCAGCAGCTTAGGTAGCGGGATTGGAGATGAGCAGTTCTTC. Its translation: CASSLGSGIGDEQFF.

This chain links TRBV5-6 with TRBJ2-7, with D maybe TRBD1 (6 bases). CDR1 and CDR2 from the germline V gene are SGHDT and YYEEEE. The CDR3 length is 13 residues. The V gene lost 3 bases and the J gene lost 3 bases, with 10 bases spanning the gap. The CDR3 loop is CASSWDTGYEQYF. Here the CDR3 DNA reads TGTGCCAGCAGCTGGGACACCGGCTACGAGCAGTACTTC.

This chain joins TRBV21-1 and TRBJ1-1; TRBD1 reflects the table's D call only, with no check against the DNA. TRBV21-1 is a listed pseudogene. The CDR3 spans 14 residues. The CDR3 reads CASSIGQGNTEAFF. CDR3 sequence (DNA): TGTGCCAGCAGCATAGGACAGGGGAACACTGAAGCTTTCTTT.

The chain combines TRBV5-1 with TRBJ2-5; D not resolved. Germline V gene sequence: CDR1 SGHRS, CDR2 YFSETQ. The germline V and J ends were trimmed by 1 base and 5 bases, with 9 bases remaining between them. The CDR3 runs 13 residues. The DNA for the CDR3 is TGCGCCAGCAGCTTGTTTGCTGGGGAGACCCAGTACTTC. This sequence encodes CASSLFAGETQYF.

This clone was seen a handful of times. The chain has TRBV9 and TRBJ2-7; 7 bases align to TRBD2. The CDR3 contains 15 residues. Trimming took 0 bases from V and 3 from J; bases not matched to a gene: 6. From germline, CDR1 is SGDLS and CDR2 YYNGEE. The DNA for the CDR3 is TGTGCCAGCAGCGTAGGCCCTAGCGGAGACTACGAGCAGTACTTC. It translates to CASSVGPSGDYEQYF.

The chain employs TRBV19 and TRBJ2-3; 8 bases fit TRBD2. The germline CDR1 and CDR2 sequences are LNHDA and SQIVND (reference sequence). Trimming at V came to 2 bases and at J to 2 bases, leaving 6 bases not matched to a gene. The CDR3 loop spans 16 amino acids. CDR3 residues: CASSITQRGYTDTQYF. The CDR3 DNA follows: TGTGCCAGTAGTATAACTCAGCGGGGGTACACAGATACGCAGTATTTT.

This chain uses TRBV7-3 with TRBJ2-1, with 8 bases identical to TRBD2. The germline V gene encodes CDR1 SGHTA and CDR2 FQGTGA. The junction had 3 bases not matched to a gene; V was cut back by 3 bases and J by 2 bases. This CDR3 contains 15 residues. Written as DNA, the CDR3 is TGTGCCAGCAGCTTTAGCGGGAACCCCTACAATGAGCAGTTCTTC. It codes for CASSFSGNPYNEQFF. The full variable domain, its missing parts supplied by reference TRBV7-3 and TRBJ2-1, is GAGVSQTPSNKVTEKGKYVELRCDPISGHTALYWYRQSLGQGPEFLIYFQGTGAADDSGLPNDRFFAVRPEGSVSTLKIQRTERGDSAVYLCASSFSGNPYNEQFFGPGTRLTVL.

This clone was detected a few times. This rearrangement joins TRBV5-1 to TRBJ2-5; TRBD1 aligns across 9 bases. The CDR3 totals 15 residues. The germline CDR1 and CDR2 sequences are SGHRS and YFSETQ. V shed 4 bases and J 0 bases; nucleotides not matched to a gene: 4. The CDR3 bases are TGCGCCAGCAGCACCGGGACAGGGTACCAAGAGACCCAGTACTTC. Translating it yields CASSTGTGYQETQYF.

This chain joins TRBV6-6 and TRBJ2-3; 15 bases match TRBD2. The V segment lost 5 bases and the J segment 6 bases; nucleotides outside the gene matches: 3. The V gene's germline CDR1 is MNHNY and CDR2 SVGAGI (reference sequence). This CDR3 contains 15 residues. The CDR3 spells CASSGLAGGRDTQYF. In DNA, the CDR3 is TGTGCCAGCAGTGGACTAGCGGGAGGGAGGGATACGCAGTATTTT.

CDR3 region: CASTDGQLYTEAFF. The CDR3 DNA is TGTGCCAGTACCGACGGACAGCTTTACACTGAAGCTTTCTTT. The J gene is TRBJ1-1, the V gene TRBV19, with a possible D match to TRBD1 (6 bases). Per the germline V gene, CDR1 is LNHDA and CDR2 is SQIVND (reference sequence). This CDR3 comprises 14 residues. The V end lost 7 bases, the J end lost 3 bases, and 15 bases lay between the germline ends.

The chain employs TRBV7-9 and TRBJ2-3; D ambiguous. CDR1 is SEHNR, CDR2 FQNEAQ, per germline (reference sequence). The V end was cut by 0 bases, the J end by 5 bases, with 0 bases between. There are 11 residues in the CDR3. The chain's CDR3 is CASSLADTQYF. Here the CDR3 DNA reads TGTGCCAGCAGCTTAGCAGATACGCAGTATTTT. The variable domain in full, completed from reference TRBV7-9 and TRBJ2-3, reads DTGVSQNPRHKITKRGQNVTFRCDPISEHNRLYWYRQTLGQGPEFLTYFQNEAQLEKSRLLSDRFSAERPKGSFSTLEIQRTEQGDSAMYLCASSLADTQYFGPGTRLTVL.

This chain connects TRBV7-8 to TRBJ1-5, with a tentative D call TRBD1 (6 bases). V gave up 5 bases and J gave up 1 base, with 15 bases separating them. The germline CDR1 and CDR2 sequences are SGHVS and FQNEAQ. This CDR3 is 16 amino acids long. CDR3 amino acids: CASSPGGARSNQPQHF. The CDR3 DNA follows: TGTGCCAGCAGCCCTGGGGGGGCACGAAGCAATCAGCCCCAGCATTTT.

J is TRBJ1-2 and V is TRBV21-1; TRBD1, the table's D call, lacks a check against the DNA. TRBV21-1 is labeled a pseudogene. There are 16 residues in the CDR3. CDR3 in amino acids: CASSTGTGETNYGYTF. Written as DNA, the CDR3 is TGTGCCAGCAGTACCGGGACAGGGGAGACTAACTATGGCTACACCTTC.

The rearrangement links TRBV6-1 to TRBJ2-5; 10 bases are shared with TRBD1. The CDR3 loop spans 16 amino acids. J lost 5 bases, V lost 4 bases, and 10 bases had no gene match. Germline V gives CDR1 MNHNS, CDR2 SASEGT. For the CDR3, the DNA is TGTGCCAGCAGTGGCTATAGGGACAGGGGAGGGGAGACCCAGTACTTC. This translates into CASSGYRDRGGETQYF.